The T cell receptor (beta chain) under discussion was sequenced for a study of healthy donors' naive CD4 and CD8 T cells. In the study overall: Donors came from three age groups: 20-25, 40-50 and 60-70 years.

Germline V lookup: CDR1 MNHEY, CDR2 SMNVEV (reference sequence). The CDR3 runs to 11 residues. Trimming took off 6 bases at V and 8 bases at J, with 9 bases between the two ends. Notes on the study in general: Reportedly, most V and J gene segments showed naive CD4+ versus CD8+ bias. About an eighth of CD4/CD8 propensity variance appeared explained by V, J and CDR3 charge.

This clonotype appeared a few times. Its specificity is unknown. Sorting defined naive CD4+ as CD4+CD8-CD45RO-CD45RA+ and naive CD8+ as CD8+CD4-CD45RA+CD27bright. TCR libraries were built from 500 to 600 ng of total RNA by linear amplification. TCRdb processed the reads anew with MiXCR; each CDR3 protein has one entry. Here the sample spans about 200,000 distinct CDR3 sequences, 65% to 80% being singletons. This TCR derives from a pool of human donors in good health; the sample pools cells from several healthy donors. Sequenced sample: naive CD4+ and CD8+ T cells sorted from blood, pooled from several donors. The rearrangement joins TRBV27 to TRBJ2-3; D is uncertain. DNA for the CDR3: TGTGCCAGCAGCTTGCTGGGTACGCAGTATTTT. Translated: CASSLLGTQYF.